This is a list of T cell receptor beta chains from one sample in a study of blood T cell repertoires in COVID-19. Sequencing used immunoSEQ multiplex PCR; TCRdb keeps in-frame clones, though not all of them. The sample lists 110,000 or so clones; approximately 87% were seen once. Sequenced input: peripheral blood. These receptors were taken from a woman in her fifties or sixties with acute or convalescent COVID-19. Each CDR3 is given with its conserved first and last residue. D genes are given only for firm matches. The size field is filled for only some rows; it gives once, few, many or a size class.

>TRBD1|.|TRBV10-3|TRBJ2-3
TGTGCCAGCGGACAGGGAGATACGCAGTATTTT
CASGQGDTQYF
>TRBD2|few|TRBV5-4|TRBJ2-7
TGTGCCAGCAGCTCCGACCGACTAGCGGGGGTAAGAGAGCAGTACTTC
CASSSDRLAGVREQYF
>.|.|TRBV24-1|TRBJ2-1
TGTGCCACCAGTGATTCTGGGCGCTCCTACAATGAGCAGTTCTTC
CATSDSGRSYNEQFF
>.|.|TRBV7-2|TRBJ2-7
TGTGCCAGCAGCTCGAGCTCCTACGAGCAGTACTTC
CASSSSSYEQYF
>.|.|TRBV11-2|TRBJ1-5
TGTGCCAGCAGCTTAGACCTCTTCCAGCCCCAGCATTTT
CASSLDLFQPQHF
>.|.|TRBV28|TRBJ1-2
TGTGCCAGCAGTTTTACCCGACAGTTTTGGGGCTACACCTTC
CASSFTRQFWGYTF
>TRBD1|.|TRBV15|TRBJ1-3
TGTGCCACCAGCCAGACAGGGGTCGGAAACACCATATATTTT
CATSQTGVGNTIYF
>.|.|TRBV2|TRBJ1-5
TGTGCCAGCGACCCGGGATTAGCGGGCAATCAGCCCCAGCATTTT
CASDPGLAGNQPQHF
>.|.|TRBV7-3|TRBJ1-1
TGTGCCAGCAGTTCTGGGGCGAACACTGAAGCTTTCTTT
CASSSGANTEAFF
>TRBD1|.|TRBV5-4|TRBJ2-7
TGTGCCAGCAGCAATCCGGGACAGCCCTACGAGCAGTACTTC
CASSNPGQPYEQYF
>.|.|TRBV19|TRBJ1-5
TGTGCCAGTACACGGGGTAATCAGCCCCAGCATTTT
CASTRGNQPQHF
>.|.|TRBV12-5|TRBJ1-3
TGTGCTAGTCAACGAGGCACGAGGAACACCATATATTTT
CASQRGTRNTIYF
>TRBD1|once|TRBV5-3|TRBJ1-5
TGTGCCAGAAGCCCCGGGACGACAGGGAGCAATCAGCCCCAGCATTTT
CARSPGTTGSNQPQHF
>.|.|TRBV5-1|TRBJ1-2
TGCGCCAGCAGCTTGGAGGGTAGCGGGAATGGCTACACCTTC
CASSLEGSGNGYTF
>.|.|TRBV28|TRBJ1-2
TGTGCCAGCACCACCGCTAGCAGGGGAGTTCTGTGG
CASTTASRGVLW
>.|.|TRBV18|TRBJ2-7
TGTGCCAGCTCCCCAGACACTAGTACTGGGAACTTC
CASSPDTSTGNF
>.|.|TRBV27|TRBJ1-2
TGTGCCAGCAGTTCCAACATCCAGGGGTCCTATGGCTACACCTTC
CASSSNIQGSYGYTF
>.|.|TRBV5-1|TRBJ2-1
TGCGCCAGCAGCCCGGAGGCGGGCTCCTACAATGAGCAGTTCTTC
CASSPEAGSYNEQFF
>.|.|TRBV7-8|TRBJ1-6
TGTGCCAGCAGCTTAGTAAACTGGGGGGACAATTCACCCCTCCACTTT
CASSLVNWGDNSPLHF
>TRBD1|few|TRBV6-6|TRBJ2-5
TGTGCCAGCAGGACAGGGTTCTCCCAGTACTTC
CASRTGFSQYF
>.|.|TRBV12-5|TRBJ1-5
TGTGCTAGTGGTTGGGGGCCGGAGCCCCAGCATTTT
CASGWGPEPQHF
>TRBD1|.|TRBV2|TRBJ1-2
TGTGCCAGCAGAGTGACAGGGGGCAGTAATGGCTACACCTTC
CASRVTGGSNGYTF
>TRBD1|.|TRBV28|TRBJ1-2
TGTGCCAGCAGTTTAGGACAGGTTCAAAGCTTC
CASSLGQVQSF
>.|once|TRBV11-2|TRBJ1-6
TGTGCCAGCAGCGTGATAGGCGGCAACTCACCCCTCCACTTT
CASSVIGGNSPLHF
>.|many|TRBV19|TRBJ2-1
TGTGCCAGTAAGGGAGCCTCCTACAATGAGCAGTTCTTC
CASKGASYNEQFF
>.|.|TRBV30|TRBJ2-3
TGTGCCTGGAGTCGCGGGACCTTCACAGATACGCAGTATTTT
CAWSRGTFTDTQYF
>TRBD1|few|TRBV4-3|TRBJ1-4
TGCGCCAGCAGCCAAGTTGGGACAGGGTACGAAAAACTGTTTTTT
CASSQVGTGYEKLFF
>.|.|TRBV27|TRBJ1-1
TGTGCCAGCAGGAGAACAGGAATGAACACTGAAGCTTTCTTT
CASRRTGMNTEAFF
>TRBD2|.|TRBV7-3|TRBJ2-3
TGTGCCAGCAGCTCCACTAGCGGGGGAACAGATACGCAGTATTTT
CASSSTSGGTDTQYF
>.|.|TRBV27|TRBJ1-1
TGTGCCAGCAGTCCCGTTCTACAGCCGAACACTGAAGCTTTCTTT
CASSPVLQPNTEAFF